What follows are 26 T cell receptor beta chains derived from one specimen sequenced in a study of T cells expressing NK-cell markers. TCRdb re-called the 5' RACE reads, yielding one record per CDR3 amino acid sequence without DNA. Recorded for this sample: approximately 550,000 distinct CDR3 sequences. The sample consisted of blood T cells: a sorted CD56 or NKG2C T cell subset, CD4+ or CD8+ T cells, or bulk PBMC T cells (not recorded which). These receptor sequences come from a man younger than 35 in good health.

The rearrangement uses TRBV29-1 and TRBJ2-7; TCRdb's assignment of TRBD1 cannot be checked, as there is no DNA. This CDR3 has 14 amino acids. The germline V gene encodes CDR1 SQVTM and CDR2 ANQGSEA. This CDR3 is CSVEEVGRSYEQYF.

The rearrangement joins TRBV27 to TRBJ1-6; TCRdb's D gene call, TRBD1, goes unchecked for lack of DNA. The germline V gene has CDR1 MNHEY and CDR2 SMNVEV (reference sequence). The CDR3 totals 12 residues. The CDR3 loop is CASSFPESPLHF.

V gene TRBV21-1 combines with J gene TRBJ2-3; TCRdb proposes TRBD1, but this gene call is untestable without DNA. TRBV21-1 is labeled a pseudogene. CDR3 length: 16 amino acids. CDR3 sequence: CASSNQPRTQLYTQYF.

V gene TRBV25-1 combines with J gene TRBJ2-1. CDR3 length: 16 residues. The germline V gene encodes CDR1 MGHDK and CDR2 SYGVNS. The CDR3 sequence is CASSDRSGAPYNEQFF.

The chain employs TRBV13 and TRBJ2-1; TCRdb's D gene call, TRBD2, goes unchecked for lack of DNA. This CDR3 is 15 amino acids long. Germline loops: CDR1 PRHDT, CDR2 FYEKMQ (reference sequence). CDR3 protein: CASLTQGEGLDEQFF.

J is TRBJ2-2 and V is TRBV20-1; without DNA, the TCRdb call of TRBD1 cannot be checked. The germline V gene has CDR1 DFQATT and CDR2 SNEGSKA (reference sequence). CDR3 length: 14 amino acids. This CDR3 reads CSARPPLGSGELFF.

J is TRBJ1-6 and V is TRBV5-1; TCRdb reports TRBD1, a call that lacks DNA to check it against. The length of the CDR3 is 17 residues. Germline V gene lookup returns CDR1 SGHRS and CDR2 YFSETQ. This CDR3 reads CASSLERTGGYNSPLHF.

This chain connects TRBV18 to TRBJ2-5; TCRdb returns TRBD1, unconfirmable since there is no DNA. This CDR3 has 17 residues. CDR1 and CDR2 from the germline V gene are KGHSH and LQKENI. This CDR3 is CASSQIAGTEVQETQYF.

The chain links TRBV12-3 or TRBV12-4 to TRBJ2-1; TCRdb designates TRBD2, a call that cannot be tested without DNA. The CDR3 consists of 15 residues. The chain's CDR3 is CASGDGTSGYNEQFF.

The rearrangement joins TRBV3-1 to TRBJ2-7; TCRdb designates TRBD2, a call that cannot be tested without DNA. There are 14 residues in the CDR3. The germline V gene has CDR1 LGHDT and CDR2 YNNKEL (reference sequence). CDR3 loop: CASSQGTSGYEQYF.

The chain recombines TRBV5-1 with TRBJ1-4; lacking DNA, the TRBD1 call made by TCRdb goes unchecked. Germline V gene data show CDR1 as SGHRS and CDR2 as YFSETQ. The CDR3 has 14 amino acids. CDR3 in amino acids: CASSLFGAGEKLFF.

The chain uses TRBV27 and TRBJ2-2. The germline V gene has CDR1 MNHEY and CDR2 SMNVEV (reference sequence). The CDR3 covers 15 residues. CDR3 in amino acids: CASSWSSANTGELFF.

V and J are TRBV7-9 and TRBJ2-1; checking the TCRdb D call of TRBD2 is not possible without DNA. Germline V gene sequence: CDR1 SEHNR, CDR2 FQNEAQ (reference sequence). This CDR3 has 15 residues. CDR3: CASSSPGLANNEQFF.

The rearrangement joins TRBV9 to TRBJ2-3; lacking DNA, the TRBD1 call made by TCRdb goes unchecked. Per the germline V gene, CDR1 is SGDLS and CDR2 is YYNGEE. The CDR3 totals 14 residues. The CDR3: CASNKGQTTDTQYF.

V is TRBV7-2 and J is TRBJ2-7. The CDR3 covers 15 residues. Germline values: CDR1 SGHTA, CDR2 FQGNSA. The CDR3 reads CASSSTATSSYEQYF.

CDR3 sequence: CASSHSGSTQYF. This chain joins TRBV7-3 and TRBJ2-3; as DNA is missing, the TRBD2 call by TCRdb cannot be tested. The CDR3 has 12 amino acids. From germline, CDR1 is SGHTA and CDR2 FQGTGA.

The chain uses TRBV7-8 and TRBJ1-5. This CDR3 is 17 amino acids long. Germline V gene lookup returns CDR1 SGHVS and CDR2 FQNEAQ. The CDR3 spells CASSLTSVGFGNQPQHF.

The chain has TRBV20-1 and TRBJ2-1; TCRdb indicates TRBD2, and absent DNA this call remains unverified. The germline gives CDR1 DFQATT, CDR2 SNEGSKA (reference sequence). The CDR3 spans 14 residues. The CDR3 sequence is CSQGSGRSHNEQFF.

The CDR3 loop is CSVDRREPNTGELFF. The chain couples TRBV29-1 to TRBJ2-2; TCRdb picks TRBD2, but there is no DNA to check that call. Germline V lookup: CDR1 SQVTM, CDR2 ANQGSEA. The CDR3 spans 15 residues.

This chain connects TRBV6-4 to TRBJ1-5. The CDR3 length is 13 residues. Looked up from germline, CDR1 is MRHNA and CDR2 is SNTAGT. The CDR3 sequence: CASSTAGGQPQHF.

The chain carries TRBV7-9 and TRBJ2-7; there is no DNA to check the TCRdb D call of TRBD2. This CDR3 comprises 16 residues. Looked up from germline, CDR1 is SEHNR and CDR2 is FQNEAQ (reference sequence). CDR3 in amino acids: CASSLGPGTSGYEQYF.

The chain is built from TRBV5-1 and TRBJ1-2. Germline loops: CDR1 SGHRS, CDR2 YFSETQ. This CDR3 contains 15 residues. CDR3 loop: CASSLARSRLNGYTF.

This sequence joins TRBV4-3 and TRBJ2-5; TCRdb selects TRBD2, and the lack of DNA leaves this call unchecked. The CDR3 totals 15 residues. Germline V gene sequence: CDR1 LGHNA, CDR2 YSLEER. The CDR3 is CASSPTTTLQETQYF.

This chain joins TRBV12-3 or TRBV12-4 and TRBJ2-1; TCRdb's D gene call, TRBD1, goes unchecked for lack of DNA. The CDR3 has 19 amino acids. The CDR3 region is CASSLGSPWGGGVYNEQFF.

The chain joins TRBV5-1 to TRBJ2-7; without DNA, the TCRdb call of TRBD1 cannot be checked. This CDR3 region has 13 residues. The germline gives CDR1 SGHRS, CDR2 YFSETQ. This CDR3 reads CASSLLDRWEQYF.

The rearrangement joins TRBV7-3 to TRBJ1-6; TCRdb lists TRBD1, though no DNA is available to test this call. This CDR3 comprises 13 residues. CDR1 is SGHTA, CDR2 FQGTGA, per germline. The CDR3 here is CASSLKGDSPLHF.